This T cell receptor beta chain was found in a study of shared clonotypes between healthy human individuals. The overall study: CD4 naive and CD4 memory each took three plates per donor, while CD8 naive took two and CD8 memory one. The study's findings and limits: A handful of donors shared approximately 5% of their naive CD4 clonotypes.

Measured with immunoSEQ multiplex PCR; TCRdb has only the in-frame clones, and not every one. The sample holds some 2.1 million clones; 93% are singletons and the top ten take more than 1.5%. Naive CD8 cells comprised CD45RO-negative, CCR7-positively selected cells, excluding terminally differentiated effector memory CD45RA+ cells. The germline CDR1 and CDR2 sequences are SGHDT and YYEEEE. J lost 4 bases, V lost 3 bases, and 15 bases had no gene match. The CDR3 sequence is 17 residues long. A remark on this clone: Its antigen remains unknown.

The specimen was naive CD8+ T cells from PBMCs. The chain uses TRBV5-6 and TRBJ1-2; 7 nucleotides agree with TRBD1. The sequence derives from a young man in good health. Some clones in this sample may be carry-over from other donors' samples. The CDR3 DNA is TGTGCCAGCAGCTACGGGACAGACGCTTCACCAAGCTATGGCTACACCTTC. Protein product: CASSYGTDASPSYGYTF.